These 17 T cell receptor beta chains originate from one sample sequenced in a study of long-term antiretroviral therapy in people with HIV. The immunoSEQ assay was v3.0, run at survey level. Here immunoSEQ multiplex PCR was the method, and the copy in TCRdb shows in-frame clones only, minus some. The data contain 20,000 or so clones, 84% of them seen just once; the ten biggest clones take up 3.4%. Sequences were derived from unsorted PBMCs, sampled 1.9 years after starting antiretroviral therapy. These receptors were collected from a woman aged 45-59 years with HIV.

The rearrangement uses TRBV19 and TRBJ1-5; 10 bases map to TRBD1. The CDR3 covers 15 residues. Per the germline V gene, CDR1 is LNHDA and CDR2 is SQIVND (reference sequence). The V and J ends lost 5 bases and 2 bases, in that order; junction bases with no gene match: 3. The CDR3, as DNA: TGTGCCAGTAGTCTAGGGACAGGGGGCAATCAGCCCCAGCATTTT. Residues: CASSLGTGGNQPQHF. Full variable domain (missing parts from reference TRBV19 and TRBJ1-5): DGGITQSPKYLFRKEGQNVTLSCEQNLNHDAMYWYRQDPGQGLRLIYYSQIVNDFQKGDIAEGYSVSREKKESFPLTVTSAQKNPTAFYLCASSLGTGGNQPQHFGDGTRLSIL.

V gene TRBV7-9 combines with J gene TRBJ2-7, with 7 bases that match TRBD1. The CDR3 is 15 residues long. Germline CDR1 is SEHNR and CDR2 is FQNEAQ (reference sequence). Trimming at V came to 4 bases and at J to 3 bases, leaving 9 bases not matched to a gene. CDR3 sequence reads: CASSSGTEFGYEQYF. The CDR3 region has the DNA TGTGCCAGCAGCTCGGGGACAGAGTTCGGCTACGAGCAGTACTTC.

The chain is built from TRBV27 and TRBJ1-1; the match to TRBD1 covers 9 bases. Trimming at V came to 6 bases and at J to 1 base, leaving 3 bases not matched to a gene. This CDR3 is 14 amino acids long. Germline assignment: CDR1 MNHEY and CDR2 SMNVEV (reference sequence). CDR3 coding DNA: TGTGCCAGCAGGCAGGACAGGGGGAACACTGAAGCTTTCTTT. Encoded protein: CASRQDRGNTEAFF.

The chain has TRBV6-1 and TRBJ1-3, with 11 bases aligning to TRBD1. The germline gives CDR1 MNHNS, CDR2 SASEGT. CDR3 length: 16 residues. V lost 1 base, J lost 4 bases, and 3 bases stayed unmatched. The CDR3, as DNA: TGTGCCAGCAGTGAAGTTTGGACAGGGGGCGGAAACACCATATATTTT. As protein: CASSEVWTGGGNTIYF.

The rearrangement links TRBV19 to TRBJ2-7; D may be TRBD1 or TRBD2 (5 bases each). Germline CDR1 LNHDA, CDR2 SQIVND (reference sequence). The CDR3 extends over 17 amino acids. Trimming cost V 5 bases and J 0 bases, with 20 bases left between them. The chain's CDR3 is CASSRAGSSGSSYEQYF. The CDR3 DNA reads TGTGCCAGTAGTCGAGCCGGGTCCTCAGGGAGCTCCTACGAGCAGTACTTC.

The table lists this clone with a count of one. This chain joins TRBV5-1 and TRBJ2-1; no clear D. Between the trimmed V and J ends, which lost 0 bases and 10 bases, there was a span of 5 bases. This CDR3 spans 11 amino acids. CDR1 and CDR2 from the germline V gene are SGHRS and YFSETQ. CDR3 sequence (DNA): TGCGCCAGCAGCTTGGTACAGGAGCAGTTCTTC. This encodes CASSLVQEQFF. The full variable domain, completed using reference TRBV5-1 and TRBJ2-1, is KAGVTQTPRYLIKTRGQQVTLSCSPISGHRSVSWYQQTPGQGLQFLFEYFSETQRNKGNFPGRFSGRQFSNSRSEMNVSTLELGDSALYLCASSLVQEQFFGPGTRLTVL.

The chain carries TRBV6-1 and TRBJ2-2, with 9 bases aligning to TRBD1. With V trimmed by 2 bases and J by 6 bases, 7 bases remained unmatched. CDR1 and CDR2 (germline): MNHNS, SASEGT. CDR3 length: 16 amino acids. CDR3 in amino acids: CASSEYGTGSPGELFF. In DNA, the CDR3 is TGTGCCAGCAGTGAATATGGGACAGGGTCTCCCGGGGAGCTGTTTTTT.

This clone came up a few times. The chain links TRBV10-2 to TRBJ2-5; 9 nucleotides agree with TRBD2. CDR3 length equals 15 residues. The J segment lost 1 base and the V segment lost 5 bases, leaving 5 bases of the junction unmatched. Per germline, CDR1 WSHSY and CDR2 SAAADI. The DNA for the CDR3 is TGCGCCAGCAGTAGGGTAGCGGGGGCCCAAGAGACCCAGTACTTC. Translation: CASSRVAGAQETQYF.

The chain joins TRBV2 to TRBJ2-7; D is possibly TRBD2 (6 bases). The CDR3 covers 15 residues. Germline V lookup: CDR1 SNHLY, CDR2 FYNNEI. Between the trimmed V and J ends, which lost 8 bases and 2 bases, there was a span of 19 bases. The CDR3 here is CASGAPGTATYEQYF. The CDR3 DNA is TGTGCCAGCGGAGCTCCTGGGACTGCCACCTACGAGCAGTACTTC.

The chain is built from TRBV18 and TRBJ1-3; 7 positions agree with TRBD1. Germline V lookup: CDR1 KGHSH, CDR2 LQKENI. Germline trimming cut 2 bases from V and 0 bases from J; bases unmatched to any gene: 4. This CDR3 region has 16 residues. CDR3 coding DNA: TGTGCCAGCTCACCAAGACAGGGCTACTCTGGAAACACCATATATTTT. Its translation is CASSPRQGYSGNTIYF.

This chain uses TRBV6-5 with TRBJ1-2; tentatively, D is TRBD1 (6 bases). Per germline, CDR1 MNHEY and CDR2 SVGAGI. Trimming took 0 bases from V and 8 from J, leaving 13 bases between them. The CDR3 runs 14 residues. CDR3 nucleotides: TGTGCCAGCAGTTACTCTCCCAGGGGAAGAGGCTACACCTTC. Translating it yields CASSYSPRGRGYTF.

The rearrangement links TRBV4-2 to TRBJ2-3, with D hard to call. The V and J ends lost 0 bases and 4 bases respectively, with 11 bases between them. Germline V gene data show CDR1 as LGHNA and CDR2 as YNFKEQ. The CDR3 is 15 residues long. CDR3 in amino acids: CASSQEGRASDTQYF. The CDR3 nucleotides read TGTGCCAGCAGCCAAGAGGGCCGAGCGTCAGATACGCAGTATTTT.

The chain has TRBV5-1 and TRBJ1-1, with D possibly being TRBD1 (5 bases). There are 16 residues in the CDR3. The germline V gene encodes CDR1 SGHRS and CDR2 YFSETQ. With 4 bases removed from V and 4 bases from J, the gap between germline ends came to 20 bases. The CDR3 coding sequence is TGCGCCAGCAGCACCCGACCTAGAGCAGGGACCACTGAAGCTTTCTTT. Its protein is CASSTRPRAGTTEAFF.

The CDR3, as DNA: TGCGCCAGCCGCCGGGGGATCCGGGAGGGCTACGAGCAGTACTTC. It encodes CASRRGIREGYEQYF. The genes are TRBV10-1 and TRBJ2-7, with 8 bases aligning to TRBD2. The CDR3 loop spans 15 amino acids. CDR1 WNHNN and CDR2 SYGVQD come from the germline V gene (reference sequence). The junction had 12 bases not matched to a gene; V was cut back by 8 bases and J by 3 bases.

This clone was found a few times. The chain carries TRBV6-1 and TRBJ1-5; 7 bases agree with TRBD1. The germline V gene encodes CDR1 MNHNS and CDR2 SASEGT. This CDR3 has 15 amino acids. Germline trimming cut 1 base from V and 6 bases from J; bases unmatched to any gene: 6. The chain's CDR3 is CASSEETGILQPQHF. CDR3 sequence (DNA): TGTGCCAGCAGTGAAGAGACAGGGATCCTTCAGCCCCAGCATTTT.

The chain recombines TRBV29-1 with TRBJ2-7, with D possibly TRBD2 on 8 matching bases. The CDR3 length is 12 residues. Trimming cost V 5 bases and J 5 bases, with 13 bases left between them. The germline CDR1 and CDR2 sequences are SQVTM and ANQGSEA. As DNA, the CDR3 is TGCAGCGTTCGGGAGGGGGCAAACGAGCAGTACTTC. Protein: CSVREGANEQYF.

This chain links TRBV7-9 with TRBJ2-7, with 12 positions matching TRBD1. V was pared by 5 bases and J by 0 bases, with 5 bases of the junction left unmatched. Germline V gene lookup returns CDR1 SEHNR and CDR2 FQNEAQ (reference sequence). The CDR3 is 16 residues long. DNA of the CDR3: TGTGCCAGCAGCCCGCGGGGACAGGGGGCCTCCTACGAGCAGTACTTC. Protein product: CASSPRGQGASYEQYF.